The entry below gives a single TCR beta chain sequence along with its context. The same CDR3 arises from other DNA sequences in this sample as well. In the authors' workflow: Estimation of nucleated cell counts relied on the amplification of reference gene primers. Generated by immunoSEQ multiplex PCR, the TCRdb table keeps only in-frame clones and is missing some. That table is the source of V, J and clone size, and D and trimming were worked out from the DNA. In the table there are 120,000 to 150,000 clones, roughly 89% of which are singletons. The CDR3 runs 15 residues. Trimming took 2 bases from V and 0 from J, leaving 9 bases between them. The germline V gene has CDR1 SGDLS and CDR2 YYNGEE. This entry comes from a study of blood T cell repertoires in COVID-19. Study overall: T cells, B-cell-depleted T cells, or PBMCs provided the cDNA or gDNA that served as material.

The gene calls are TRBV9 and TRBJ2-1; tentative D call: TRBD2 (5 bases). Material: peripheral blood. The receptor's source is a woman between 45 and 65 years old with active or convalescent COVID-19. The CDR3 nucleotides read TGTGCCAGCAGCGTGAGCGGCAGCTCCTACAATGAGCAGTTCTTC. This codes for CASSVSGSSYNEQFF.